This T cell receptor (beta chain) was recorded in a study of T cells in Graves' hyperthyroidism and ophthalmopathy. Study findings and constraints: The model's output predicted ophthalmopathy at a median of roughly seven months prior to onset.

The table lists this clonotype with a few counts. Its antigen is still unknown. Amplification yielded TCR beta CDR3 regions, with RNA transcripts as the source. The study used the HTBI primer set for a first-round RT-PCR of the TCR CDR3. MiXCR was run by TCRdb on the multiplex PCR reads, yielding one entry per CDR3 protein. Of 380,000 or so distinct CDR3 sequences in the sample, about 13% were seen once. The CDR3 has 15 residues. CDR1 is DFQATT, CDR2 SNEGSKA, per germline (reference sequence). V shed 3 bases, J shed 1 base, and the junction held 7 bases outside the gene matches. The chain has TRBV20-1 and TRBJ2-3; 7 positions agree with TRBD2. The TCR comes from a man aged 30 to 45 with Graves' hyperthyroidism that later progressed to Graves' ophthalmopathy. Sequenced material: blood. Here the CDR3 reads CSASLSGDRTDTQYF. The CDR3 bases are TGCAGTGCTAGTCTGAGCGGGGATCGCACAGATACGCAGTATTTT.